What follows is one T cell receptor beta chain and its context. Profiling relied on immunoSEQ multiplex PCR, and the TCRdb table lists in-frame clones only, not all of them. The table lists under 2,500,000 clones, about 94% of them singletons. This record belongs to a study of shared clonotypes between healthy human individuals. This receptor was taken from a young man in good health. Sample: naive CD4+ T cells sorted from blood. Subset meaning: CD45RA+ positively selected.

As DNA, the CDR3 is TGTGCCAGCAGCCGAGGAGGACTAGCGGGGGAGACCGGGGAGCTGTTTTTT. Its translation is CASSRGGLAGETGELFF. V gene TRBV5-8 combines with J gene TRBJ2-2; the match to TRBD2 covers 13 bases. V lost 4 bases and J lost 5; bases outside the gene matches: 8. CDR1 and CDR2 from the germline V gene are SGHTS and YDEGEE. The CDR3 is made up of 17 amino acids.